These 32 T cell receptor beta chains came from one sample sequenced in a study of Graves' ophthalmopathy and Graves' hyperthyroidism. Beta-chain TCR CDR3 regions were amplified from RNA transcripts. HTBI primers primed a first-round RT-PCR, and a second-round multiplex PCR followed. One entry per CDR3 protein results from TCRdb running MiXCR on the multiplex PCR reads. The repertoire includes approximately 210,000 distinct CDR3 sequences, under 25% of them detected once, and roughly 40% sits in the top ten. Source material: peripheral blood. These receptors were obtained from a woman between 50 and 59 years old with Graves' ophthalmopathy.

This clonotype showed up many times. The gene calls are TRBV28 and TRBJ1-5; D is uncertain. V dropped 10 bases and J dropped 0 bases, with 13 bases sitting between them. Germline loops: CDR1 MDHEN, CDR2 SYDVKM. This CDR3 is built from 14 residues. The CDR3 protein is CATRGGNSNQPQHF. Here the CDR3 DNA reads TGTGCCACCCGCGGTGGGAATAGCAATCAGCCCCAGCATTTT.

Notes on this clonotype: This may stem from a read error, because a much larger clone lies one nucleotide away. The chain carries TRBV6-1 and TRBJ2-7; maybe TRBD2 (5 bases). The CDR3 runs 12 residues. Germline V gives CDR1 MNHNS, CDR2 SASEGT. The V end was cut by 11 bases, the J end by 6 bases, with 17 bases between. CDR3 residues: CAGGKLGIEQYF. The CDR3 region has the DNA TGTGCCGGCGGTAAACTAGGGATCGAGCAGTACTTC.

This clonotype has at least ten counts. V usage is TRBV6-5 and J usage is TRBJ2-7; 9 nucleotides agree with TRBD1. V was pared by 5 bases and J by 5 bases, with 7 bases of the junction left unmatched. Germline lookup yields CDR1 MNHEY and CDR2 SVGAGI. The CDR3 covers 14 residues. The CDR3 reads CASSMDRGHNEQYF. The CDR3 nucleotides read TGTGCCAGCAGTATGGACAGGGGACACAACGAGCAGTACTTC.

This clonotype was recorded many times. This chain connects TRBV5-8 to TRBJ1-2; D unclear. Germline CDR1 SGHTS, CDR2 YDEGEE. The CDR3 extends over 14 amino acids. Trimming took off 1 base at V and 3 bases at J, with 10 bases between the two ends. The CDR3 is CASSLTWGDYGYTF. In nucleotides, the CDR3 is TGTGCCAGCAGCTTGACTTGGGGTGACTATGGCTACACCTTC.

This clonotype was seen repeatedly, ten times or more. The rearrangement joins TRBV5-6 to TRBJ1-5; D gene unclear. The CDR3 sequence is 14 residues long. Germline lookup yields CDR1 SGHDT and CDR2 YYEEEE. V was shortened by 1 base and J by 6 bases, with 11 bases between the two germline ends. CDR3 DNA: TGTGCCAGCAGCTTGAACTCCGACGGTCAGCCCCAGCATTTT. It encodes CASSLNSDGQPQHF.

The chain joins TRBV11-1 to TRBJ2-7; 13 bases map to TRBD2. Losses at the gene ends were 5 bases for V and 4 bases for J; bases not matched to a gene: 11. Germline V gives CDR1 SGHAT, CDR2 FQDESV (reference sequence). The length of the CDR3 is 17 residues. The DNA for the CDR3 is TGTGCCAGCAGCGCGAAAACCGGGACTAGCGGGGCTTACGAGCAGTACTTC. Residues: CASSAKTGTSGAYEQYF.

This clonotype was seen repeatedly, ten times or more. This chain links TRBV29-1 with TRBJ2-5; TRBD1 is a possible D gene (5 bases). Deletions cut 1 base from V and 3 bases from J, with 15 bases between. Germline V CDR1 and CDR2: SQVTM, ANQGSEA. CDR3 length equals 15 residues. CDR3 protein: CSVEVRQTQEETQYF. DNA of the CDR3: TGCAGCGTTGAAGTCCGACAGACACAAGAAGAGACCCAGTACTTC.

The CDR3 loop reads CASSQRGWAGELFF. The CDR3 DNA reads as TGTGCCAGCAGCCAAAGGGGCTGGGCCGGGGAGCTGTTTTTT. The chain uses TRBV14 and TRBJ2-2; D might be TRBD1 (5 bases). The CDR3 consists of 14 residues. Germline V lookup: CDR1 SGHDN, CDR2 FVKESK. V was cut by 2 bases and J by 6 bases, with 10 bases left in between.

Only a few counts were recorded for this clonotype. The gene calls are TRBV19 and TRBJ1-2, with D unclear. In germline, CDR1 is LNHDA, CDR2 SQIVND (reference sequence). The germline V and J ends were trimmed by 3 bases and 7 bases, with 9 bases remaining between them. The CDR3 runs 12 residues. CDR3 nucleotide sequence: TGTGCCAGTAGTATTGTTCTGGGTGGCTACACCTTC. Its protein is CASSIVLGGYTF.

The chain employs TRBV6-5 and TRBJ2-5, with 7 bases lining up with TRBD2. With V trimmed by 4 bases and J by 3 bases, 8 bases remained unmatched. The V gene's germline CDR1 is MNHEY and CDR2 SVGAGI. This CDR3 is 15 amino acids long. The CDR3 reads CASSSNPGTKETQYF. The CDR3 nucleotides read TGTGCCAGCAGTTCCAATCCCGGGACTAAAGAGACCCAGTACTTC.

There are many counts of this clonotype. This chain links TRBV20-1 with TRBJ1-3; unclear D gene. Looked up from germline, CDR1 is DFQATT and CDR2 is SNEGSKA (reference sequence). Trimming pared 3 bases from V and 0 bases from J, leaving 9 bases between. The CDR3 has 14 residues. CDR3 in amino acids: CSASSSRSGNTIYF. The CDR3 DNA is TGCAGTGCTAGCTCTAGCCGCTCTGGAAACACCATATATTTT.

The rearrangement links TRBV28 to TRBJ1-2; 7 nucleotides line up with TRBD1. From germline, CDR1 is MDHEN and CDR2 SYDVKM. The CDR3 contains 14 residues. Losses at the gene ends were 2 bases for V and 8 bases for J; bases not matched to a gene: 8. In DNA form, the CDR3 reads TGTGCCAGCAGTTTAGGGGACAGAACAGTGGGCTACACCTTC. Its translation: CASSLGDRTVGYTF.

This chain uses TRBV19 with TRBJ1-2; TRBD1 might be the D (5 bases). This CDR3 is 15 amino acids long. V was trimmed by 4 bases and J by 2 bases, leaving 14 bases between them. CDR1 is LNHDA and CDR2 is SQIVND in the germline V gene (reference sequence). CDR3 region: CASSSQGSGNYGYTF. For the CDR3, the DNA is TGTGCCAGTAGTAGCCAGGGATCAGGCAACTATGGCTACACCTTC.

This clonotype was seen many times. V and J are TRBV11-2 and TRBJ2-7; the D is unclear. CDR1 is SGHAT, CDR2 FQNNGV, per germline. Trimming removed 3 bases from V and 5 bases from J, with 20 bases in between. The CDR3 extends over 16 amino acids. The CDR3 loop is CASSFDASGFIDEQYF. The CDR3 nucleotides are TGTGCCAGCAGCTTCGACGCGTCGGGTTTTATTGACGAGCAGTACTTC.

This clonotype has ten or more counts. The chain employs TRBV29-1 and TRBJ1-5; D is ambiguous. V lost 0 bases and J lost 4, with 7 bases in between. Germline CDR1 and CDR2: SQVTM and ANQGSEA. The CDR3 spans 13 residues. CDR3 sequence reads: CSVEEGRNQPQHF. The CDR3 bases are TGCAGCGTTGAAGAGGGAAGGAATCAGCCCCAGCATTTT.

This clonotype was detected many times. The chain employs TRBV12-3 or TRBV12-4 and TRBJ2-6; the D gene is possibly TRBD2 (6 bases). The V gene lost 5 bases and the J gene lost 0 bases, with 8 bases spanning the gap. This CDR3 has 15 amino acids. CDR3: CASSDGGSGANVLTF. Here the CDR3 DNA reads TGTGCCAGCAGTGACGGGGGCTCTGGGGCCAACGTCCTGACTTTC.

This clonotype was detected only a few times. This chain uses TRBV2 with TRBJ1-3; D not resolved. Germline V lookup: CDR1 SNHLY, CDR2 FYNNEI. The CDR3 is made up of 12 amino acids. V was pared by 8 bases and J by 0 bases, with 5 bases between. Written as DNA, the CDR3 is TGTGCCAGCGGGTACTCTGGAAACACCATATATTTT. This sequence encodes CASGYSGNTIYF.

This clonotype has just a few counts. CDR3 DNA sequence: TGTGCCAGCAGCTTACAGGAGGAGTACGAGCAGTACTTC. It is translated as CASSLQEEYEQYF. The chain recombines TRBV7-9 with TRBJ2-7; maybe TRBD2 (5 bases). The CDR3 runs 13 residues. V lost 2 bases and J lost 4, with 9 bases in between. Germline V lookup: CDR1 SEHNR, CDR2 FQNEAQ (reference sequence).

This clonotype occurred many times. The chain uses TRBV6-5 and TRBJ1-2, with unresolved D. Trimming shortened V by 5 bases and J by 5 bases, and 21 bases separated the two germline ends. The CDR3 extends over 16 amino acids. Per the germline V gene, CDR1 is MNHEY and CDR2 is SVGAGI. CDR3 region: CASSRREVRSGYGYTF. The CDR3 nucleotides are TGTGCCAGCAGTCGACGGGAGGTCCGAAGCGGGTATGGCTACACCTTC.

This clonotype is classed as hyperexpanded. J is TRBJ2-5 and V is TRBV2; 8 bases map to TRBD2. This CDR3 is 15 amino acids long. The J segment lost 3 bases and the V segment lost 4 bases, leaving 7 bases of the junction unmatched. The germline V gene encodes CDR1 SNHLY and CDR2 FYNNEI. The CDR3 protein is CASSGTGLAEETQYF. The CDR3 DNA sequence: TGTGCCAGCAGTGGGACTGGACTAGCAGAAGAGACCCAGTACTTC.

CDR3 in amino acids: CASSFRPGDGYTF. The CDR3 coding sequence is TGTGCCAGCAGTTTTCGTCCGGGAGATGGCTACACCTTC. The chain is built from TRBV12-3 or TRBV12-4 and TRBJ1-2; D ambiguous. This CDR3 contains 13 residues. V was pared by 3 bases and J by 6 bases, with 11 bases between.

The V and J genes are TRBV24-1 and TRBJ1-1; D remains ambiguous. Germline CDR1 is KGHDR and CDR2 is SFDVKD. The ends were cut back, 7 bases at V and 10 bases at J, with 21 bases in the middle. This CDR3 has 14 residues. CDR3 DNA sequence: TGTGCCACCAGCTTCCATACCTCGACTTCTGGAGCTTTCTTT. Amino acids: CATSFHTSTSGAFF.

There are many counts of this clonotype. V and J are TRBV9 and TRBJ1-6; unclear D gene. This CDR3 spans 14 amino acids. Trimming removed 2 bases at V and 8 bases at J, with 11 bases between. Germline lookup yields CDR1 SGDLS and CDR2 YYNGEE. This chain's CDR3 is CASSVTGSDSPLHF. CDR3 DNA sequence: TGTGCCAGCAGCGTGACGGGGTCTGATTCACCCCTCCACTTT.

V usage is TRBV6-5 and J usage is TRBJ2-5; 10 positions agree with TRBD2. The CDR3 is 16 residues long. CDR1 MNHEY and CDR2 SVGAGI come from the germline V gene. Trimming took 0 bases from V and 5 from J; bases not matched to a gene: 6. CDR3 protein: CASSYSSLAGVETQYF. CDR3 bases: TGTGCCAGCAGTTACTCGTCGCTAGCGGGAGTGGAGACCCAGTACTTC.

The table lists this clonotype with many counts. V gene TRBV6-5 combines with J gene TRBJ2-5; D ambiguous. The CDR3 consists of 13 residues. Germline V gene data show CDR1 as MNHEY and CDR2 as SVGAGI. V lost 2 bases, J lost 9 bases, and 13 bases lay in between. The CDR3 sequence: CASSYGIQRAQYF. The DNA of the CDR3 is TGTGCCAGCAGTTACGGAATACAAAGGGCCCAGTACTTC.

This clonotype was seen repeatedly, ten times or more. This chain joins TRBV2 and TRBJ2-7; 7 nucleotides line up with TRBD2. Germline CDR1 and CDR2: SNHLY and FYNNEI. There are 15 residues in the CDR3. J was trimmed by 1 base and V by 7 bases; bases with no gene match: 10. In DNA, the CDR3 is TGTGCCAGCACCCTGGGCGGGAGTCGGTCCTACGAGCAGTACTTC. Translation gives CASTLGGSRSYEQYF.

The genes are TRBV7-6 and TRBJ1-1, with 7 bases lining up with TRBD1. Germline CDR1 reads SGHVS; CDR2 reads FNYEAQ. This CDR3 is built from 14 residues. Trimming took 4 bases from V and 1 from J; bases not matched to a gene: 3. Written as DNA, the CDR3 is TGTGCCAGCAGCTCAGACAGGGAGAACACTGAAGCTTTCTTT. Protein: CASSSDRENTEAFF.

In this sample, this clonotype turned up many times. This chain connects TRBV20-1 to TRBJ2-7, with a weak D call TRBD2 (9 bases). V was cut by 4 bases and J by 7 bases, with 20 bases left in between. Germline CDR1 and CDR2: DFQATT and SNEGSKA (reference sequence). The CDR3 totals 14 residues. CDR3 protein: CSATRGLAGREQYF. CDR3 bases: TGCAGTGCTACCAGGGGGCTAGCGGGAAGAGAGCAGTACTTC.

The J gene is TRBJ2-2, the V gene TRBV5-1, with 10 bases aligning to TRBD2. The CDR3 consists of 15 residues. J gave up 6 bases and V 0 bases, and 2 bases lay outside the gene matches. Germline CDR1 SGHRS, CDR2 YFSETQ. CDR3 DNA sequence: TGCGCCAGCAGCTTGGAGCTAGCGGGAGCCGGGGAGCTGTTTTTT. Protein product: CASSLELAGAGELFF.

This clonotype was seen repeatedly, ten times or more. CDR3 coding DNA: TGTGCCAGCAGCATAAAAGGACCGAGGGAGCAGTACTTC. This encodes CASSIKGPREQYF. The V gene is TRBV7-6, the J gene TRBJ2-7, with D unclear. The CDR3 length is 13 residues. Deletions cut 5 bases from V and 7 bases from J, with 15 bases between. CDR1 and CDR2 (germline): SGHVS, FNYEAQ.

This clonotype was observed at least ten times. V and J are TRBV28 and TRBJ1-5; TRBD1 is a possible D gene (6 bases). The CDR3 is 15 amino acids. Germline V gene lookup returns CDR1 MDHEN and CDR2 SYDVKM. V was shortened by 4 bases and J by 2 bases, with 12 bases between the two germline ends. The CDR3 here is CASSSGALGNQPQHF. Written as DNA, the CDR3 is TGTGCCAGCAGTTCGGGGGCTTTGGGCAATCAGCCCCAGCATTTT.

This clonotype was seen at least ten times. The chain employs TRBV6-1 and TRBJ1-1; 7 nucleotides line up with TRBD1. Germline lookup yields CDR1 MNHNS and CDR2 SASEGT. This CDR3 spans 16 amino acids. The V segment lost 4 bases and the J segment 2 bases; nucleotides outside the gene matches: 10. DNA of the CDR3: TGTGCCAGCAGTGTTGCCCCGGGACAGATAAACACTGAAGCTTTCTTT. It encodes CASSVAPGQINTEAFF.